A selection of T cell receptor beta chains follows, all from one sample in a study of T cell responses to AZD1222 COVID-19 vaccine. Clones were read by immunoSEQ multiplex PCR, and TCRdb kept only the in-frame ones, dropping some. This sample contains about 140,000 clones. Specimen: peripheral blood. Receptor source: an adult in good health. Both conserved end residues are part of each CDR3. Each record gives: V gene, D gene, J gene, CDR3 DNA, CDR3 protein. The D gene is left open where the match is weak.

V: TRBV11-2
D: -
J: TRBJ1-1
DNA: TGTGCCAGCACAAGGGGGAACACTGAAGCTTTCTTT
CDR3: CASTRGNTEAFF

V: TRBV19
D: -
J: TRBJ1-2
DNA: TGTGCCAGTACCTGGGCGGAAATGGGTGGCTACACCTTC
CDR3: CASTWAEMGGYTF

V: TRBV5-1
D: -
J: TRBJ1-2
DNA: TGCGCCAGCAGCTTGGACAGTCAACAGGGCTATGGCTACACCTTC
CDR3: CASSLDSQQGYGYTF

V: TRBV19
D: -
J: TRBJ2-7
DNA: TGTGCCACTAGGGCACGGAACTACGAGCAGTACTTC
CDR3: CATRARNYEQYF

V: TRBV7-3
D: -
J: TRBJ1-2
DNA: TGTGCCAGCAGCCAACAGGGAAAGGACTATGGCTACACCTTC
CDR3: CASSQQGKDYGYTF

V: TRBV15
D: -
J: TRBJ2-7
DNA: TGTGCCACCAGCAGAGATCCGGCATACGAGCAGTACTTC
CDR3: CATSRDPAYEQYF

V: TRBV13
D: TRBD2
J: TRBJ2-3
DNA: TGTGCCAGCAGCTTCACTAGCGGGCCAAGCACAGATACGCAGTATTTT
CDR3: CASSFTSGPSTDTQYF

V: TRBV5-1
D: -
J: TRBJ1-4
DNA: TGCGCCAGCAGCCCGACAGGATCTCTAGGACGGGCTAATGAAAAACTGTTTTTT
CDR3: CASSPTGSLGRANEKLFF

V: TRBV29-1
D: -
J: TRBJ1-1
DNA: TGCAGCGTTGAAGATCTGGGGGCGGGTACTGAAGCTTTCTTT
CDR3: CSVEDLGAGTEAFF

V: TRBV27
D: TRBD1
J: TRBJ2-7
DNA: TGTGCCAGCGCGCCAGGGGGCCGCGAGCAGTACTTC
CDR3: CASAPGGREQYF

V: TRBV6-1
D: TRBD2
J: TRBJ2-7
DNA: TGTGCCAGCAGTGATGTGGGAGGGGCTGAGTACGAGCAGTACTTC
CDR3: CASSDVGGAEYEQYF

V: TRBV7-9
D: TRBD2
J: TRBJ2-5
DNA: TGTGCCAGCAGCTTACGGAGGGGACTAGCTCAAGAGACCCAGTACTTC
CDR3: CASSLRRGLAQETQYF

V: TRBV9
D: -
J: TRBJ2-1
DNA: TGTGCCAGCAGCGCCGGCTACAGCCTGACCTACAATGAGCAGTTCTTC
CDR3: CASSAGYSLTYNEQFF

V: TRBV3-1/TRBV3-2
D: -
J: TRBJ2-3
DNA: TGTGCCAGCGAGGGGGATAGCACAGATACGCAGTATTTT
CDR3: CASEGDSTDTQYF

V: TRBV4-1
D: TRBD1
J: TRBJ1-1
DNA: TGCGCCAGCAGCCAAGACAGGGGGTATGCGAACACTGAAGCTTTCTTT
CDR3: CASSQDRGYANTEAFF

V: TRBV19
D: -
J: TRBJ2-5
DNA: TGTGCCAGTAGTGTACAGGGACTCCAAGAGACCCAGTACTTC
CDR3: CASSVQGLQETQYF

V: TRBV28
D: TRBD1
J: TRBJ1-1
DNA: TGTGCCAGCACCCCGGCAGGGGGATACACTGAAGCTTTCTTT
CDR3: CASTPAGGYTEAFF

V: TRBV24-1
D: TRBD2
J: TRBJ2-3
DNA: TGTGCCACCAGCTCTAGCGGACCGACAGATACGCAGTATTTT
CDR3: CATSSSGPTDTQYF

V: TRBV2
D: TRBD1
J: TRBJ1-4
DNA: TGTGCCAGCAGTGAAATAGTATCAGGGGGCCTTGAAAAACTGTTTTTT
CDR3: CASSEIVSGGLEKLFF

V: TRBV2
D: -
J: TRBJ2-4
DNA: TGTGCCAGCAGTGAGCTCGGGGCCCAAGGAAGCATTCAGTACTTC
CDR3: CASSELGAQGSIQYF

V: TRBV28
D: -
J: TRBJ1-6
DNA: TGTGCCAGCAGTTTTGAAGGGCGCGCGGGTAATTCACCCCTCCACTTT
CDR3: CASSFEGRAGNSPLHF

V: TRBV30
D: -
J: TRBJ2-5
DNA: TGTGCCTGGAGTAGTTGGTTTTCTCAAGAGACCCAGTACTTC
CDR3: CAWSSWFSQETQYF

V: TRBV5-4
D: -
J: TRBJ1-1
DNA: TGTGCCAGCAGCTTGCATCGGATGTACCAGCAACCGAACACTGAAGCTTTCTTT
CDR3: CASSLHRMYQQPNTEAFF

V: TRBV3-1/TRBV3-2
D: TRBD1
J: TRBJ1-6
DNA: TGTGCCAGCAGTCACCCGACAGGGCCACCCCTCCACTTT
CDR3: CASSHPTGPPLHF

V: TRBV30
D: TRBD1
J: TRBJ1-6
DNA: TGTGCCTGGAGACGCGGGACAGGGTATAATTCACCCCTCCACTTT
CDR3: CAWRRGTGYNSPLHF

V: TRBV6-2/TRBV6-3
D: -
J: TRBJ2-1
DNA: TGTGCCAGCAGCGCAGGAACCTACAATGAGCAGTTCTTC
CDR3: CASSAGTYNEQFF

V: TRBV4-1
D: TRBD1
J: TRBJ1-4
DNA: TGCGCCAGCAGCCAAGCAGTGGGACAGGGGAGGGAAAAACTGTTTTTT
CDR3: CASSQAVGQGREKLFF

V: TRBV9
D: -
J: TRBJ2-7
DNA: TGTGCCAGCAGCGTAGCTGCGGGCAGGGGTCCCTACGAGCAGTACTTC
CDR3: CASSVAAGRGPYEQYF

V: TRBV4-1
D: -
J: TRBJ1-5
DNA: TGCGCCAGCAGCCAAAAGGAGGGGGGGACTCAGCCCCAGCATTTT
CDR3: CASSQKEGGTQPQHF

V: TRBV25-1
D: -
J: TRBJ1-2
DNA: TGTGCCAGCAGTGAATCGGACACCTACTATGGCTACACCTTC
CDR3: CASSESDTYYGYTF

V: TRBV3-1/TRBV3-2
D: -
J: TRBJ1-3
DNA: TGTGCCAGCAGCCAGCAACAAGGCCGGCTGGGAAACACCATATATTTT
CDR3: CASSQQQGRLGNTIYF

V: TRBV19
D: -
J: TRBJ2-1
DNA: TGTGCCAGTAGTATAGATAACAGGGTAATCCGAGATGAGCAGTTCTTC
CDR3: CASSIDNRVIRDEQFF

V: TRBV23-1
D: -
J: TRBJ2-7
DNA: TGCGCCATCATCGCGGGACAGATCACCTACGAGCAGTACTTC
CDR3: CAIIAGQITYEQYF

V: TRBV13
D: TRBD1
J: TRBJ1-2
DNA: TGTGCCAGCAGAAAACAGGGGAGCGGTGGCTACACCTTC
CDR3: CASRKQGSGGYTF

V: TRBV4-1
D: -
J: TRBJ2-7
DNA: TGCGCCAGCAGCCAAGACTTGGGCACAGCCTACGAGCAGTACTTC
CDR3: CASSQDLGTAYEQYF

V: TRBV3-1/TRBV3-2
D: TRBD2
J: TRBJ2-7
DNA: TGTGCCAGCAGCCCGGGGACTAGTGTGGGCGAGCAGTACTTC
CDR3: CASSPGTSVGEQYF

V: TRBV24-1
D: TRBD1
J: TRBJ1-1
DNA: TGTGCAACCCCCGGAGAGGGGACAGGGACTGAAGCTTTCTTT
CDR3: CATPGEGTGTEAFF